Listed below are T cell receptor beta chains from one sample, sequenced in a study of T cell responses to AZD1222 COVID-19 vaccine. This table comes from immunoSEQ multiplex PCR, and its TCRdb copy is limited to in-frame clones, with some not included. The repertoire has approximately 46,000 clones, more than 60% of them found once; the top ten carry approximately 6.3%. The specimen comprised peripheral blood, sampled on day 0 of AZD1222 vaccination. Source of these receptors: an adult in good health. CDR3s include the opening cysteine and the closing phenylalanine or tryptophan. A D gene is named only where the DNA matches it firmly. Rows may omit the clone size; those that give it use once, few, many or a size class.

V: TRBV18
D: .
J: TRBJ1-2
size: .
DNA: TGTGCCAGCTCACAAGTCAGTTTGATGGACTACACCTTC
CDR3: CASSQVSLMDYTF

V: TRBV28
D: .
J: TRBJ1-4
size: .
DNA: TGTGCCAGCAGTTTTGGTTCGGCAGGGAGAATCCGAAAACTGTTTTTT
CDR3: CASSFGSAGRIRKLFF

V: TRBV27
D: .
J: TRBJ2-7
size: .
DNA: TGTGGGAAGGGCCTTTACGAGCAGTACTTC
CDR3: CGKGLYEQYF

V: TRBV28
D: .
J: TRBJ1-6
size: .
DNA: TGTGCCTCCCTGTCGAGTGGGAATTCACCCCTCCACTTT
CDR3: CASLSSGNSPLHF

V: TRBV6-5
D: TRBD1
J: TRBJ1-1
size: .
DNA: TGTGCCAGCAGTCAAAGCCACAGGGGAAGCACTGAAGCTTTCTTT
CDR3: CASSQSHRGSTEAFF

V: TRBV7-9
D: .
J: TRBJ2-6
size: .
DNA: TGTGCCAGCAGCTTAACCCGCTCTGGGGCCAACGTCCTGACTTTC
CDR3: CASSLTRSGANVLTF

V: TRBV4-1
D: .
J: TRBJ1-5
size: .
DNA: TGCGCCAGCAGCCTAGGACAGTATAGCAATCAGCCCCAGCATTTT
CDR3: CASSLGQYSNQPQHF

V: TRBV18
D: .
J: TRBJ1-4
size: .
DNA: TGTGCCAGCTCACGTAATAATGAAAAACTGTTTTTT
CDR3: CASSRNNEKLFF

V: TRBV7-3
D: .
J: TRBJ1-1
size: .
DNA: TGTGCCAGCAGCGCGGGTCAGGGCACTGAAGCTTTCTTT
CDR3: CASSAGQGTEAFF

V: TRBV7-8
D: .
J: TRBJ1-5
size: .
DNA: TGTGCCAGCAGCGGAAATCCCGGCGGGCAGCCCCAGCATTTT
CDR3: CASSGNPGGQPQHF

V: TRBV9
D: TRBD1
J: TRBJ1-5
size: .
DNA: TGTGCCAGCAGCGTAGGACAGGGTGATCAGCCCCAGCATTTT
CDR3: CASSVGQGDQPQHF

V: TRBV5-6
D: .
J: TRBJ1-5
size: once
DNA: TGTGCCAGCAGCTTAGGAATTAATCAGCCCCAGCATTTT
CDR3: CASSLGINQPQHF

V: TRBV11-2
D: .
J: TRBJ2-7
size: .
DNA: TGTGCCAGCAGCTTAGGCTCGGGACCTCCCTACGAGCAGTACTTC
CDR3: CASSLGSGPPYEQYF

V: TRBV7-9
D: .
J: TRBJ1-1
size: .
DNA: TGTGCCAGCAGCTTAGAGGGAGGGAGGAACACTGAAGCTTTCTTT
CDR3: CASSLEGGRNTEAFF

V: TRBV5-1
D: .
J: TRBJ2-5
size: .
DNA: TGCGCCAGCAGCCTCCGTGGGGCTGGGGAGACCCAGTACTTC
CDR3: CASSLRGAGETQYF

V: TRBV7-9
D: .
J: TRBJ1-3
size: few
DNA: TGTGCCAGCAGCTTAACGACAGCTGGAAACACCATATATTTT
CDR3: CASSLTTAGNTIYF

V: TRBV28
D: .
J: TRBJ2-6
size: .
DNA: TGTGCCAGCAGTTCGGACGCATCTGGGGCCAACGTCCTGACTTTC
CDR3: CASSSDASGANVLTF

V: TRBV18
D: .
J: TRBJ2-2
size: .
DNA: TGTGCCAGCTCACCCCGGAGGGCAGGTACCGGGGAGCTGTTTTTT
CDR3: CASSPRRAGTGELFF

V: TRBV7-2
D: TRBD2
J: TRBJ2-3
size: .
DNA: TGTGCCAGCAGCCCAGGGACTAGCGGAATCACAGATACGCAGTATTTT
CDR3: CASSPGTSGITDTQYF

V: TRBV19
D: .
J: TRBJ1-1
size: few
DNA: TGTGCCAGTAGATTGGTAGGGTTGGGCGAGGACACTGAAGCTTTCTTT
CDR3: CASRLVGLGEDTEAFF

V: TRBV9
D: .
J: TRBJ2-1
size: .
DNA: TGTGCCAGCAGCCCACTTAGAATGGGTACAAGCTCCTACAATGAGCAGTTCTTC
CDR3: CASSPLRMGTSSYNEQFF

V: TRBV6-5
D: .
J: TRBJ2-3
size: .
DNA: TGTACCTCGGGGTCGCCTAGGACCACAGATACGCAGTATTTT
CDR3: CTSGSPRTTDTQYF

V: TRBV11-2
D: TRBD1
J: TRBJ2-2
size: .
DNA: TGTGCCAGCACCCACGCGGACAGGGGCGGGACCGGGGAGCTGTTTTTT
CDR3: CASTHADRGGTGELFF

V: TRBV28
D: .
J: TRBJ2-4
size: .
DNA: TGTGCCAGCAGTTTACAAAGTCCAGACATTCAGTACTTC
CDR3: CASSLQSPDIQYF

V: TRBV14
D: .
J: TRBJ2-5
size: .
DNA: TGTGCCAGCAGCCAAGGACTCCGCGGGTTCGGGGAGACCCAGTACTTC
CDR3: CASSQGLRGFGETQYF

V: TRBV11-1
D: .
J: TRBJ2-2
size: .
DNA: TGTGCCAGCTCACAACGGGGCCGGACCGGGGAGCTGTTTTTT
CDR3: CASSQRGRTGELFF

V: TRBV5-5
D: .
J: TRBJ1-4
size: few
DNA: TGTGCCAGCAGTCTGGACGATGGTGAAAAACTGTTTTTT
CDR3: CASSLDDGEKLFF

V: TRBV9
D: TRBD1
J: TRBJ1-1
size: few
DNA: TGTGCCAGCAGCGCTGTAGGACAGGGATGGACTGAAGCTTTCTTT
CDR3: CASSAVGQGWTEAFF

V: TRBV7-8
D: .
J: TRBJ1-6
size: .
DNA: TGTGCCAGCAGCGCCCCGAAGGGAGTGAGTTCACCCCTCCACTTT
CDR3: CASSAPKGVSSPLHF

V: TRBV5-4
D: .
J: TRBJ1-2
size: .
DNA: TGTGCCAGCGGTACTAACTATGGCTACACCTTC
CDR3: CASGTNYGYTF

V: TRBV11-2
D: TRBD1
J: TRBJ2-3
size: .
DNA: TGTGCCAGCAGCTTAGAGATAGACAGGGGGCAGAAAGATACGCAGTATTTT
CDR3: CASSLEIDRGQKDTQYF

V: TRBV27
D: .
J: TRBJ2-2
size: .
DNA: TGTGCCATCGCAGAGGGCGTAAACACCGGGGAGCTGTTTTTT
CDR3: CAIAEGVNTGELFF

V: TRBV19
D: .
J: TRBJ1-4
size: .
DNA: TGTGCCAGTAAGGACTTGGTATACGAAAAACTGTTTTTT
CDR3: CASKDLVYEKLFF

V: TRBV28
D: .
J: TRBJ1-1
size: .
DNA: TGTGCCAGCAGTCGCCTGCGGGGAGTTTTGAACACTGAAGCTTTCTTT
CDR3: CASSRLRGVLNTEAFF

V: TRBV27
D: .
J: TRBJ2-1
size: .
DNA: TGTGCCAGCAGTTTATTCTGGGGGCTTAGCTCCTACAATGAGCAGTTCTTC
CDR3: CASSLFWGLSSYNEQFF

V: TRBV30
D: TRBD2
J: TRBJ2-5
size: .
DNA: TGTGCCTGGGTAGCGGGAGGGGTCGAGACCCAGTACTTC
CDR3: CAWVAGGVETQYF

V: TRBV19
D: .
J: TRBJ2-5
size: .
DNA: TGTGCCAGTAGTATACCAGCCCCCCAAGAGACCCAGTACTTC
CDR3: CASSIPAPQETQYF

V: TRBV7-3
D: TRBD2
J: TRBJ2-2
size: .
DNA: TGTGCCAGCAGCTTAGCGGGAGGCTCGAACACCGGGGAGCTGTTTTTT
CDR3: CASSLAGGSNTGELFF

V: TRBV9
D: TRBD2
J: TRBJ2-1
size: .
DNA: TGTGCCAGCAGCGTAGAAAGCGGGAGCTACGGTCGCAATGAGCAGTTCTTC
CDR3: CASSVESGSYGRNEQFF

V: TRBV19
D: .
J: TRBJ2-3
size: .
DNA: TGTGCCAGTAGCTCGGAGGGGACAGATACGCAGTATTTT
CDR3: CASSSEGTDTQYF

V: TRBV11-3
D: TRBD1
J: TRBJ1-1
size: .
DNA: TGTGCCAGCAGCTTAGTACCGGGACAGGTAGCTTTCTTT
CDR3: CASSLVPGQVAFF

V: TRBV7-2
D: .
J: TRBJ2-1
size: .
DNA: TGTGCCAGCAGCTTAAAGGTGACTGACTACAATGAGCAGTTCTTC
CDR3: CASSLKVTDYNEQFF

V: TRBV4-1
D: .
J: TRBJ1-6
size: .
DNA: TGCGCCAGCAGCCAACCCTCGGCGGGAAATTCACCCCTCCACTTT
CDR3: CASSQPSAGNSPLHF

V: TRBV6-1
D: .
J: TRBJ1-2
size: .
DNA: TGTGCCAGCAGTGAATCCTGGGGGGCTGGCTATGGCTACACCTTC
CDR3: CASSESWGAGYGYTF

V: TRBV6-1
D: .
J: TRBJ1-3
size: .
DNA: TGTGCCAGCAGTGAGCTGTCCTCTGGAAACACCATATATTTT
CDR3: CASSELSSGNTIYF

V: TRBV3-1/TRBV3-2
D: TRBD1
J: TRBJ1-2
size: .
DNA: TGTGCCAGTTACCTGACAGGGGTTGGTGGCTACACCTTC
CDR3: CASYLTGVGGYTF

V: TRBV7-9
D: .
J: TRBJ1-1
size: .
DNA: TGTGCCAGCAGCTTCGACATGAACACTGAAGCTTTCTTT
CDR3: CASSFDMNTEAFF

V: TRBV20-1
D: .
J: TRBJ1-2
size: .
DNA: TGCAGTGCTACAACTAGTGGCTACACCTTC
CDR3: CSATTSGYTF

V: TRBV19
D: TRBD2
J: TRBJ2-2
size: .
DNA: TGTGCCAGTACCTCCACAGCGGGAGCCGCCGGGGAGCTGTTTTTT
CDR3: CASTSTAGAAGELFF

V: TRBV11-2
D: .
J: TRBJ1-1
size: .
DNA: TGTGCCAGCAGCTTAGGTCAGGGGAGCACTGAAGCTTTCTTT
CDR3: CASSLGQGSTEAFF

V: TRBV9
D: TRBD2
J: TRBJ2-5
size: once
DNA: TGTGCCAGCAGCCCCGGGGGACTATTCACCGAGACCCAGTACTTC
CDR3: CASSPGGLFTETQYF

V: TRBV5-5
D: .
J: TRBJ2-2
size: .
DNA: TGTGCCAGCAGCTTGGGGGCGGCCGGGGAGCTGTTTTTT
CDR3: CASSLGAAGELFF

V: TRBV5-6
D: TRBD1
J: TRBJ1-6
size: .
DNA: TGTGCCAGTGGGGACAGGGGGCGAAATTCACCCCTCCACTTT
CDR3: CASGDRGRNSPLHF

V: TRBV5-6
D: TRBD1
J: TRBJ1-2
size: once
DNA: TGTGCCAGCAGCTTGGCGGCAGGGGGTCTCTATGGCTACACCTTC
CDR3: CASSLAAGGLYGYTF

V: TRBV5-6
D: TRBD1
J: TRBJ1-6
size: .
DNA: TGTGCCAGCAGCAGCGGACAGGGAAATAATTCACCCCTCCACTTT
CDR3: CASSSGQGNNSPLHF

V: TRBV18
D: .
J: TRBJ1-4
size: .
DNA: TGTGCCAGCTCTTACGGGACCCCTAATGAAAAACTGTTTTTT
CDR3: CASSYGTPNEKLFF

V: TRBV19
D: .
J: TRBJ2-5
size: .
DNA: TGTGCCAGTAGTATTCTGGGAGAGACCCAGTACTTC
CDR3: CASSILGETQYF